The 12 T cell receptor beta chains reported below all come from one sample, sequenced in a study of blood T cell repertoires in COVID-19. Some clones are missing from TCRdb's copy, which holds only in-frame ones; the method was immunoSEQ multiplex PCR. The table shows approximately 150,000 clones, with approximately 81% occurring only once. Material: peripheral blood. The source of these receptors is a man aged 40-50 years with acute or convalescent COVID-19.

This clone was picked up one time. The V gene is TRBV6-6, the J gene TRBJ2-3, with D perhaps TRBD2 (6 bases). CDR1 and CDR2 (germline): MNHNY, SVGAGI (reference sequence). The V and J ends lost 2 bases and 3 bases respectively, with 12 bases between them. This CDR3 comprises 15 residues. In DNA, the CDR3 is TGTGCCAGCAGTTACGCGGGACTTATAACAGATACGCAGTATTTT. Its protein is CASSYAGLITDTQYF.

The gene calls are TRBV5-4 and TRBJ1-2; D perhaps matches TRBD1 (5 bases). The CDR3 extends over 14 amino acids. V lost 4 bases, J lost 2 bases, and 12 bases lay in between. The germline V gene encodes CDR1 SGHNT and CDR2 YYREEE (reference sequence). The chain's CDR3 is CASSRPGSNYGYTF. CDR3 DNA: TGTGCCAGCAGCAGGCCAGGGTCCAACTATGGCTACACCTTC.

The chain carries TRBV11-3 and TRBJ2-1; 8 positions match TRBD2. Germline trimming cut 5 bases from V and 6 bases from J; bases unmatched to any gene: 6. The CDR3 is 14 amino acids. Germline values: CDR1 SGHNT, CDR2 YENEEA. The CDR3 reads CASSRRSGGNEQFF. The CDR3 DNA sequence: TGTGCCAGCAGCCGTCGGAGCGGGGGCAATGAGCAGTTCTTC. Together with reference TRBV11-3 and TRBJ2-1, the CDR3 gives the full variable domain: EAGVVQSPRYKIIEKKQPVAFWCNPISGHNTLYWYLQNLGQGPELLIRYENEEAVDDSQLPKDRFSAERLKGVDSTLKIQPAELGDSAVYLCASSRRSGGNEQFFGPGTRLTVL.

The gene calls are TRBV4-3 and TRBJ2-2; 10 positions agree with TRBD2. The germline CDR1 and CDR2 sequences are LGHNA and YSLEER. V dropped 0 bases and J dropped 2; count of bases not matched to a gene: 6. CDR3 size: 18 residues. The CDR3: CASSQEPAGGRNTGELFF. CDR3 nucleotides: TGCGCCAGCAGCCAAGAACCAGCGGGGGGGCGTAACACCGGGGAGCTGTTTTTT.

V gene TRBV7-9 combines with J gene TRBJ1-2, with 7 bases lining up with TRBD1. CDR3 size: 18 residues. CDR1 and CDR2 from the germline V gene are SEHNR and FQNEAQ (reference sequence). With V trimmed by 6 bases and J by 7 bases, 23 bases remained unmatched. This CDR3 reads CASRQIGRQGQSGGGYTF. CDR3 nucleotides: TGTGCCAGCAGACAAATAGGTCGACAGGGCCAATCCGGGGGTGGCTACACCTTC.

This chain connects TRBV7-9 to TRBJ1-1; possibly TRBD1 for D (6 bases). With 5 bases removed from V and 6 bases from J, the gap between germline ends came to 10 bases. Germline assignment: CDR1 SEHNR and CDR2 FQNEAQ (reference sequence). This CDR3 comprises 12 residues. CDR3 sequence (DNA): TGTGCCAGCAGCCCAGCAGGGGCTGAAGCTTTCTTT. Residues: CASSPAGAEAFF.

The rearrangement links TRBV2 to TRBJ1-4, with 9 nucleotides matching TRBD1. Germline V gene sequence: CDR1 SNHLY, CDR2 FYNNEI. Germline trimming cut 5 bases from V and 8 bases from J; bases unmatched to any gene: 6. This CDR3 has 14 amino acids. The CDR3 region is CASSRRTGEEKLFF. In DNA, the CDR3 is TGTGCCAGCAGTCGTAGGACAGGGGAAGAAAAACTGTTTTTT.

This chain joins TRBV5-1 and TRBJ2-5; tentative D call: TRBD2 (5 bases). Germline CDR1 reads SGHRS; CDR2 reads YFSETQ. There are 15 residues in the CDR3. V lost 4 bases and J lost 5, with 18 bases in between. Written as DNA, the CDR3 is TGCGCCAGCAGCCTTGGCCCTTCAAGAGGGGAGACCCAGTACTTC. This translates into CASSLGPSRGETQYF.

CDR3 bases: TGTGCCAGCAGCGTAGGTGATTTGGGCGGGGGCCCAGATACGCAGTATTTT. Translation gives CASSVGDLGGGPDTQYF. The V and J genes are TRBV9 and TRBJ2-3, with a weak D call TRBD2 (7 bases). Trimming pared 0 bases from V and 4 bases from J, leaving 18 bases between. The CDR3 covers 17 residues. CDR1 is SGDLS, CDR2 YYNGEE, per germline.

The rearrangement links TRBV30 to TRBJ2-3; 12 bases map to TRBD1. After removal of 2 bases from V and 3 bases from J, the junction contained 6 bases not matched to a gene. Germline lookup yields CDR1 GTSNPN and CDR2 SVGIG (reference sequence). The CDR3 is 16 amino acids. The CDR3 here is CAWSPGTGGRTDTQYF. CDR3 bases: TGTGCCTGGAGTCCAGGGACAGGGGGCAGAACAGATACGCAGTATTTT. Looking up the rest from reference TRBV30 and TRBJ2-3 gives the full variable domain: SQTIHQWPATLVQPVGSPLSLECTVEGTSNPNLYWYRQAAGRGLQLLFYSVGIGQISSEVPQNLSASRPQDRQFILSSKKLLLSDSGFYLCAWSPGTGGRTDTQYFGPGTRLTVL.

The chain uses TRBV13 and TRBJ1-6; 9 nucleotides agree with TRBD1. The CDR3 has 15 amino acids. With 4 bases clipped from V and 4 bases from J, the junction kept 2 bases outside the gene matches. Per the germline V gene, CDR1 is PRHDT and CDR2 is FYEKMQ (reference sequence). The CDR3 sequence: CASSSGTGYNSPLHF. The CDR3 DNA reads as TGTGCCAGCAGCTCCGGGACAGGGTATAATTCACCCCTCCACTTT. The variable domain in full, with the rest retrieved from reference TRBV13 and TRBJ1-6, is AAGVIQSPRHLIKEKRETATLKCYPIPRHDTVYWYQQGPGQDPQFLISFYEKMQSDKGSIPDRFSAQQFSDYHSELNMSSLELGDSALYFCASSSGTGYNSPLHFGNGTRLTVT.

V is TRBV5-1 and J is TRBJ1-6; 7 bases line up with TRBD1. This CDR3 comprises 16 residues. CDR1 SGHRS and CDR2 YFSETQ come from the germline V gene. V was clipped by 4 bases and J by 10 bases; unmatched bases: 14. CDR3 DNA: TGCGCCAGCAGCCCAGGGGATGGGACAGCCTACTCACCCCTCCACTTT. Its protein is CASSPGDGTAYSPLHF.